The 4 T cell receptor beta chains below come from one sample, sequenced in a study of CD8 T cell repertoires and HIV-1 epitope variants. The protocol was immunoSEQ multiplex PCR, while the TCRdb copy is restricted to in-frame clones and leaves out a portion. Of about 2,900 clones in the sample, roughly two thirds are singletons; the top ten hold more than 40%. No antigen is known for these receptors. The sequenced sample was cultured CD8+ T cells derived from PBMCs. These receptor sequences come from a male donor with HIV.

This sequence joins TRBV7-9 and TRBJ1-2; D remains unclear. Germline values: CDR1 SEHNR, CDR2 FQNEAQ (reference sequence). The CDR3 length is 14 residues. V lost 1 base, J lost 4 bases, and 10 bases lay in between. CDR3 DNA: TGTGCCAGCAGCTTAGTCGACGGAGGCTATGGCTACACCTTC. Amino acid sequence: CASSLVDGGYGYTF. The full variable domain, with the rest looked up from reference TRBV7-9 and TRBJ1-2, is DTGVSQNPRHKITKRGQNVTFRCDPISEHNRLYWYRQTLGQGPEFLTYFQNEAQLEKSRLLSDRFSAERPKGSFSTLEIQRTEQGDSAMYLCASSLVDGGYGYTFGSGTRLTVV.

The V gene is TRBV27, the J gene TRBJ2-5, with D uncertain. There are 14 residues in the CDR3. The germline V gene has CDR1 MNHEY and CDR2 SMNVEV (reference sequence). V was trimmed by 0 bases and J by 2 bases, leaving 7 bases between them. The CDR3 DNA sequence: TGTGCCAGCAGTTTATCGATTCAGCAAGAGACCCAGTACTTC. It yields the protein CASSLSIQQETQYF.

V and J are TRBV6-5 and TRBJ2-1; possibly TRBD1 or TRBD2 for D (5 bases each). The germline V gene has CDR1 MNHEY and CDR2 SVGAGI. CDR3 length equals 15 residues. The V gene lost 4 bases and the J gene lost 1 base, with 11 bases spanning the gap. CDR3 protein: CASSFEGPSYNEQFF. CDR3 nucleotides: TGTGCCAGCAGTTTCGAGGGGCCTTCCTACAATGAGCAGTTCTTC.

In DNA form, the CDR3 reads TGTGCCAGCAGTAGAGGTGACTACGAGCAGTACTTC. This gives the protein CASSRGDYEQYF. The rearrangement joins TRBV27 to TRBJ2-7; no definite D call. In germline, CDR1 is MNHEY, CDR2 SMNVEV (reference sequence). This CDR3 is 12 amino acids long. With 5 bases removed from V and 3 bases from J, the gap between germline ends came to 8 bases.